This entry concerns a single TCR beta chain. Its antigen remains unknown. The data derive from a study of cytomegalovirus exposure and HLA in healthy donors. Regarding the study as a whole: Immune exposure data for these donors was limited to CMV serostatus. For cytomegalovirus status, the classifier reportedly gave diagnoses with high specificity and sensitivity. In a later analysis, across HLA loci, associated TCR counts were highest for DRB1, lowest for HLA-C. Fewer N-insertions than the roughly 670-donor mean were reportedly shown by an Asian-associated ancestry cluster in a later analysis.

PCR employed 60 Vbeta and 13 Jbeta primers. Sequencing used immunoSEQ multiplex PCR; TCRdb keeps in-frame clones, though not all of them. The profile shows approximately 150,000 clones, 80% to 90% of them singletons. V was clipped by 2 bases and J by 5 bases, with 10 bases between them. Germline CDR1 is MNHEY and CDR2 is SVGAGI. This CDR3 is 13 amino acids long. The chain is built from TRBV6-5 and TRBJ2-7, with D tentatively TRBD2 (6 bases). The material sequenced was PBMCs. The sequence came from a young woman in good health and CMV-seropositive. The CDR3 nucleotides are TGTGCCAGCAGTTACCGGAGACTAGACGAGCAGTACTTC. Translating gives CASSYRRLDEQYF.